These 26 T cell receptor beta chains share one sample of origin, sequenced in a study of molecular identifiers for immune sequencing clone quantification. MiXCR was run by TCRdb on the PCR reads, yielding one entry per CDR3 protein. The table has around 470,000 distinct CDR3 sequences, roughly a fifth seen once. Material: naive CD8+ T cells from blood, with Jurkat cell RNA spiked in. Subset specified: FACS-sorted CD8+CD4-CCR7+CD45RA+ naive T cells. The receptors derive from a human donor in good health. Some libraries in this study had Jurkat cell RNA spiked in.

This clonotype has at least ten counts. This chain joins TRBV5-1 and TRBJ2-3; 10 bases are shared with TRBD2. This CDR3 comprises 16 residues. Germline loops: CDR1 SGHRS, CDR2 YFSETQ. V trimming: 0 bases; J trimming: 4 bases; junction bases outside the gene matches: 5. CDR3 protein: CASSLEAGGPADTQYF. Here the CDR3 DNA reads TGCGCCAGCAGCTTGGAAGCGGGGGGGCCGGCAGATACGCAGTATTTT.

In its sample, this clonotype was seen a few times. J is TRBJ1-1 and V is TRBV9; TRBD1 matches 8 bases. The germline V gene encodes CDR1 SGDLS and CDR2 YYNGEE. The V gene end was trimmed by 4 bases and the J gene end by 10 bases; junction bases not matched to a gene: 15. This CDR3 is built from 15 residues. CDR3 amino acids: CASSPPTGALVGAFF. The CDR3 coding sequence is TGTGCCAGCAGCCCCCCGACAGGGGCATTGGTTGGAGCTTTCTTT.

This clonotype was detected ten times or more. The CDR3 sequence is CASGIEGAEAFF. Written as DNA, the CDR3 is TGTGCTAGTGGTATCGAGGGGGCTGAAGCTTTCTTT. The chain uses TRBV12-5 and TRBJ1-1; D might be TRBD1 (6 bases). With 5 bases removed from V and 6 bases from J, the gap between germline ends came to 10 bases. Germline CDR1 reads LGHNT; CDR2 reads FRNRAP. The CDR3 sequence is 12 residues long.

This clonotype came up a few times. The CDR3 nucleotides read TGTGCCAGCAGTTTACAGACGGGACAGGGTATGGAGACCCAGTACTTC. Its protein product is CASSLQTGQGMETQYF. V and J are TRBV27 and TRBJ2-5; 9 bases align to TRBD1. Trimming took 2 bases from V and 5 from J; bases not matched to a gene: 9. The CDR3 is made up of 16 amino acids. CDR1 is MNHEY and CDR2 is SMNVEV in the germline V gene (reference sequence).

In its sample, this clonotype was seen many times. The chain uses TRBV9 and TRBJ2-6; D could derive from TRBD1 or TRBD2 (5 bases each). This CDR3 has 19 amino acids. V dropped 3 bases and J dropped 0 bases, with 19 bases sitting between them. The germline CDR1 and CDR2 sequences are SGDLS and YYNGEE. The CDR3 nucleotides are TGTGCCAGCAGCGGGGACGGAAGGTCTTTTAACTCTGGGGCCAACGTCCTGACTTTC. This sequence encodes CASSGDGRSFNSGANVLTF.

The J gene is TRBJ1-1, the V gene TRBV4-3; no reliable D call. The CDR3 consists of 15 residues. Trimming pared 0 bases from V and 4 bases from J, leaving 12 bases between. The germline V gene has CDR1 LGHNA and CDR2 YSLEER. For the CDR3, the DNA is TGCGCCAGCAGCCAAGACGAAGGGAGAGGCACTGAAGCTTTCTTT. Amino acid sequence: CASSQDEGRGTEAFF.

The V and J genes are TRBV28 and TRBJ2-2; D possibly corresponds to TRBD2 (6 bases). V lost 5 bases to trimming and J lost 5 bases, with 15 bases between them. CDR1 and CDR2 from the germline V gene are MDHEN and SYDVKM. The CDR3 has 15 residues. The CDR3 DNA reads as TGTGCCAGCAGTCCCCGGGGGACTTGGACCGGGGAGCTGTTTTTT. This encodes CASSPRGTWTGELFF.

Comment on this clonotype: A junction boundary mismatches the germline segment, possibly from a read error. V gene TRBV5-6 combines with J gene TRBJ2-2; D is uncertain. The CDR3 consists of 14 residues. Germline CDR1 SGHDT, CDR2 YYEEEE. The CDR3 region is CAGSLAQVAGELFF. In DNA, the CDR3 is TGTGCCGGCAGCTTGGCGCAGGTGGCCGGGGAGCTGTTTTTT.

V and J are TRBV19 and TRBJ1-4; D unresolved. The germline V and J ends were trimmed by 3 bases and 7 bases, with 6 bases remaining between them. This CDR3 is 12 amino acids long. Per germline, CDR1 LNHDA and CDR2 SQIVND (reference sequence). DNA for the CDR3: TGTGCCAGTAGTATCGGTTTTGAAAAACTGTTTTTT. Residues: CASSIGFEKLFF.

The table lists this clonotype with many counts. The chain combines TRBV27 with TRBJ2-7; 8 bases agree with TRBD2. CDR1 is MNHEY and CDR2 is SMNVEV in the germline V gene (reference sequence). The CDR3 has 13 amino acids. V lost 6 bases and J lost 4; bases outside the gene matches: 5. CDR3 region: CASRDSGGYEQYF. The DNA for the CDR3 is TGTGCCAGCAGAGATTCGGGGGGGTACGAGCAGTACTTC.

This chain links TRBV19 with TRBJ1-5; weak D call: TRBD1 (6 bases). Germline lookup yields CDR1 LNHDA and CDR2 SQIVND (reference sequence). Trimming left V 7 bases short and J 1 base short, with 17 bases between. This CDR3 is 16 amino acids long. The CDR3 protein is CASTLQGMVSNQPQHF. The CDR3, as DNA: TGTGCCAGTACTCTCCAGGGGATGGTCAGCAATCAGCCCCAGCATTTT.

The table lists this clonotype with many counts. The V call is TRBV5-1, the J call TRBJ2-4; D ambiguous. Germline CDR1 reads SGHRS; CDR2 reads YFSETQ. This CDR3 has 12 residues. The V end lost 3 bases, the J end lost 7 bases, and 8 bases lay between the germline ends. In DNA, the CDR3 is TGCGCCAGCAGCTCATCATTGAACATTCAGTACTTC. Residues: CASSSSLNIQYF.

The table lists this clonotype with a few counts. The chain links TRBV27 to TRBJ1-4; D unresolved. V was trimmed by 0 bases and J by 8 bases, leaving 19 bases between them. The CDR3 is made up of 17 amino acids. CDR1 MNHEY and CDR2 SMNVEV come from the germline V gene (reference sequence). CDR3 in amino acids: CASSLSDPEAGSEKLFF. CDR3 nucleotides: TGTGCCAGCAGTTTATCCGACCCCGAGGCGGGGTCGGAAAAACTGTTTTTT.

Notes on this clonotype: One base away lies a much larger clone, so this may be a sequencing read error. CDR3 bases: TGTGCCAGCAGTGAAGACTTGTGGAGTTGCAACACAGATACGCAGTATTTT. Protein product: CASSEDLWSCNTDTQYF. The genes are TRBV6-1 and TRBJ2-3, with no clear D. This CDR3 has 17 residues. The germline CDR1 and CDR2 sequences are MNHNS and SASEGT. The germline V and J ends were trimmed by 1 base and 2 bases, with 16 bases remaining between them.

The V call is TRBV19, the J call TRBJ2-2; D unresolved. CDR1 and CDR2 (germline): LNHDA, SQIVND (reference sequence). V lost 3 bases, J lost 6 bases, and 8 bases lay in between. The CDR3 consists of 13 residues. Here the CDR3 DNA reads TGTGCCAGTAGTATCTTGGGGTCCGGGGAGCTGTTTTTT. This translates into CASSILGSGELFF.

A remark on this clonotype: This may stem from a read error, because a much larger clone lies one nucleotide away. The chain combines TRBV2 with TRBJ1-2; the D gene is possibly TRBD1 (5 bases). The CDR3 has 13 amino acids. CDR1 and CDR2 from the germline V gene are SNHLY and FYNNEI. CDR3 protein: CGSSPDTVYGYTF. For the CDR3, the DNA is TGTGGCAGCAGTCCGGACACCGTCTATGGCTACACCTTC.

This clonotype was seen repeatedly, ten times or more. This chain joins TRBV2 and TRBJ2-3; the match to TRBD2 covers 9 bases. V trimming: 6 bases; J trimming: 2 bases; junction bases outside the gene matches: 6. CDR1 is SNHLY and CDR2 is FYNNEI in the germline V gene. This CDR3 has 15 residues. The CDR3 DNA is TGTGCCAGCAGAAAGACTAGCGGCCTCACAGATACGCAGTATTTT. Protein product: CASRKTSGLTDTQYF.

The chain uses TRBV4-3 and TRBJ2-5; the D gene could be TRBD1 or TRBD2 (6 bases each). The CDR3 covers 17 residues. V shed 0 bases and J shed 4 bases, with 18 bases lying between them. From germline, CDR1 is LGHNA and CDR2 YSLEER. CDR3 bases: TGCGCCAGCAGCCAAGACGGCCGGGGGCGCCCCCCAGAGACCCAGTACTTC. Amino acids: CASSQDGRGRPPETQYF.

This clonotype has just a few counts. The V call is TRBV19, the J call TRBJ1-2; weak D call: TRBD1 (5 bases). Between the trimmed V and J ends, which lost 3 bases and 4 bases, there was a span of 15 bases. The germline V gene encodes CDR1 LNHDA and CDR2 SQIVND (reference sequence). The CDR3 is made up of 15 amino acids. The CDR3 DNA reads TGTGCCAGTAGTATGGCCCTTCGGGGACTCTATGGCTACACCTTC. It specifies CASSMALRGLYGYTF.

This clonotype was seen ten or more times. The rearrangement uses TRBV6-1 and TRBJ1-1; possibly TRBD1 for D (5 bases). Germline assignment: CDR1 MNHNS and CDR2 SASEGT. The CDR3 runs 15 residues. V dropped 1 base and J dropped 0 bases, with 9 bases sitting between them. The CDR3 spells CASSEEGLMNTEAFF. For the CDR3, the DNA is TGTGCCAGCAGTGAAGAGGGGTTAATGAACACTGAAGCTTTCTTT.

This clonotype was picked up many times. V and J are TRBV29-1 and TRBJ1-1; D gene uncertain. V lost 7 bases, J lost 4 bases, and 16 bases lay in between. There are 13 residues in the CDR3. CDR1 is SQVTM, CDR2 ANQGSEA, per germline. The CDR3 here is CSALDSAGTEAFF. DNA of the CDR3: TGCAGCGCCTTAGACTCAGCGGGCACTGAAGCTTTCTTT.

V gene TRBV27 combines with J gene TRBJ1-5, with D possibly matching TRBD1 (5 bases). There are 16 residues in the CDR3. Germline CDR1 reads MNHEY; CDR2 reads SMNVEV (reference sequence). V was pared by 3 bases and J by 2 bases, with 14 bases between. The CDR3 sequence: CASSFLGVIGNQPQHF. Here the CDR3 DNA reads TGTGCCAGCAGTTTTCTAGGGGTGATTGGCAATCAGCCCCAGCATTTT.

V and J are TRBV9 and TRBJ2-3; D uncertain. Trimming took off 1 base at V and 2 bases at J, with 8 bases between the two ends. The CDR3 is 14 residues long. The V gene's germline CDR1 is SGDLS and CDR2 YYNGEE. DNA for the CDR3: TGTGCCAGCAGCGTATTGGAGATCACAGATACGCAGTATTTT. It codes for CASSVLEITDTQYF.

This clonotype occurred many times. The gene calls are TRBV15 and TRBJ2-5; TRBD2 agrees at 8 bases. Per the germline V gene, CDR1 is LNHNV and CDR2 is YYDKDF (reference sequence). After removal of 8 bases from V and 3 bases from J, the junction contained 8 bases not matched to a gene. CDR3 length equals 14 residues. The CDR3 here is CATGKRELEETQYF. The CDR3 DNA sequence: TGTGCCACCGGGAAGCGGGAGTTGGAAGAGACCCAGTACTTC.

The table lists this clonotype with a few counts. The chain employs TRBV5-4 and TRBJ2-7, with a weak D call TRBD1 (6 bases). CDR3 length equals 13 residues. The germline gives CDR1 SGHNT, CDR2 YYREEE (reference sequence). V lost 4 bases and J 4 bases, leaving 12 bases between the germline ends. CDR3 in amino acids: CASSHDRSYEQYF. The CDR3 DNA reads as TGTGCCAGCAGCCACGACAGGTCTTACGAGCAGTACTTC.

Only a few counts were recorded for this clonotype. Its ends do not fully match the called genes, so a read error is possible. This chain links TRBV2 with TRBJ2-7, with 9 bases lining up with TRBD2. The germline V gene encodes CDR1 SNHLY and CDR2 FYNNEI. The CDR3 length is 13 residues. Written as DNA, the CDR3 is TGTGCCAGCGTGGGACTAGCTTCCTTCGAGCAGTACTTC. This encodes CASVGLASFEQYF. Drawing the rest from reference TRBV2 and TRBJ2-7, the complete variable domain is EPEVTQTPSHQVTQMGQEVILRCVPISNHLYFYWYRQILGQKVEFLVSFYNNEISEKSEIFDDQFSVERPDGSNFTLKIRSTKLEDSAMYFCASVGLASFEQYFGPGTRLTVT.